Listed here is a single T cell receptor beta chain. Its antigen target is currently unknown. No per-base quality is available; no much larger clone lies one base away. The intended sense of this specimen's time point label: baseline before first vaccination. Vaccinee samples were obtained from the UK trials COV001 and COV002, which included a single-blind randomized controlled phase 2/3 trial of AZD1222 (ChAdOx1 nCoV-19) in healthy adults. For TCRbeta chain sequencing, PBMC samples were collected from trial participants at day 0 and at day 28 after the second dose. The data belong to a study of T cell responses to AZD1222 COVID-19 vaccine listed by TCRdb under 2021. A note on the overall study: Because spike-specific TCR depth and breadth did not differ between the two schedules, AZD1222 recipients who got a second dose at roughly 4 weeks were pooled with those who got a second dose at roughly 12 weeks. TCR sequencing covered over 230 trial participants: around 210 given two doses of AZD1222 and 26 given two doses of MenACWY control vaccine. Trial participants were enrolled by age into 18-55, 56-69 and 70-plus year subgroups, with approximately 150, 30 and 60 TCR-sequenced participants respectively. The full study reports these points: The 56-69-year group was small, and its depth increase did not reach significance, likely because of low power. No day 14 peak-response samples were available, so repertoires were characterized only after the peak T cell response. CD4 TCRs associated with the vaccine covered the entire spike protein, and the dominant responses were in regions 160-218 and 743-854. Epitopes outside the regions mutated in the B.1.351 and B.1.1.7 variants were reportedly recognized by nearly half of the unique spike-specific TCRs. Most participants were white British and females outnumbered males, and the authors suggested that clonal diversity may have been underestimated. Conclusions about previously exposed vaccinees were limited because only six AZD1222 recipients were SARS-CoV-2 seropositive at baseline. Spike-specific TCR breadth and depth rose significantly after two AZD1222 doses compared with day 0 and with MenACWY recipients.

The CDR3 runs 15 residues from the cysteine to the phenylalanine. Of all the DNA, just the CDR3 is kept, 45 bases in frame from base 1. Based on the germline V gene, the CDR1 and CDR2 sequences are SGDLS and YYNGEE. V and J are truncated by 4 bases and 3 bases respectively, leaving an intervening sequence of 16 bases. The CDR3 regions of human TCRbeta chains were subjected to immunosequencing. For the original study's pipeline: TCRs in the repertoires were compared against a reference library of SARS-CoV-2-specific TCRs that had been generated with the MIRA antigen-specificity platform. Breadth was defined as the fraction of unique TCRs that were SARS-CoV-2-associated. Depth was defined as the fraction of total T cells that were SARS-CoV-2-associated. Using the MIRA data, each spike-specific TCR was assigned both to the spike region to which the TCR was reactive and to a CD4 or CD8 class. Log10-transformed breadth and depth values were compared by one-way ANOVA with Sidak's multiple comparisons tests. TCRdb stores this immuneACCESS table with in-frame sequences only. Part of the clones is absent; in the studies checked, under half of the shortfall reflects unresolved V genes, and no reason is known for the rest. D and trimming were read from the DNA, whereas the V and J calls and clone size are those reported in that table. The sample includes roughly 150,000 clones, with around 90% observed a single time. Roughly 1.3% of the sample rests with the top ten.

The V gene is TRBV9 and the J gene is TRBJ1-1; no D gene is confidently identified. Sequencing used peripheral blood, obtained on day 0 of AZD1222 vaccination. The source is an adult in good health. The DNA is TGTGCCAGCAGCCCCCACCCGGATACCTACACTGAAGCTTTCTTT. This translates into CASSPHPDTYTEAFF.